A selection of T cell receptor beta chains follows, all from one sample in a study of vaccination and CD4 T cells after COVID-19. TCRdb itself ran the PCR reads through MiXCR, one entry per CDR3 protein. The data hold a few thousand distinct CDR3 sequences, with over 25% observed a single time. Their recognized antigens are unknown. Here the sequenced sample was CD4+ T cells from blood, cultured in vitro, taken after SARS-CoV-2 vaccination. The receptors were sampled from a human donor who had recovered from COVID-19. Each CDR3 is given without its conserved first and last residue. A row's size may be missing; if present it is once, few, many or a size class.

v_gene	abundance	CDR3aa
TRBV5-4	few	ASSLPGQGREQY
TRBV6-1	NA	ASSLQGGSNQPQH
TRBV19	NA	ASSDTGDYGYT
TRBV10-1	NA	ASSPRETTGDTQY
TRBV15	NA	ATSRLDRGNTGELF
TRBV7-9	few	ASSLGTSLDTQY
TRBV5-4	NA	ASSLPKGGSRGGEQF
TRBV7-8	NA	ASRQPSGLIY
TRBV18	few	ASSITGTGNTEAF
TRBV11-2	few	ASSPPSTYEQY
TRBV7-9	NA	ASSPPDRLLSYNEQF
TRBV15	NA	ATSRVKVPGAERTEAF
TRBV7-9	few	ASSFNGITGEAF
TRBV19	NA	ASGALYYGYT
TRBV6-2/TRBV6-3	NA	ASSYSKLAGGSHEQY
TRBV28	few	ASSLGQGYGYT
TRBV28	NA	ASSSSGEDNSPLH
TRBV6-1	medium-sized	ASSERPGGNSPLH
TRBV15	NA	ATSRRGLGDEQY
TRBV6-2/TRBV6-3	few	ASRSQGASYEQY
TRBV29-1	NA	SVDLGQGRETQY
TRBV6-1	NA	ASSGQGTLAKNIQY
TRBV7-3	NA	ASSSYYGNTIY
TRBV20-1	few	SARDWTGAPDNQPQH
TRBV7-9	medium-sized	ASSAYLPSWNEQY
TRBV27	NA	ASSGSYNEQF
TRBV20-1	medium-sized	SASFHSDSYEQY
TRBV7-2	large	ASSFFLDNEQF
TRBV7-8	NA	ASSSRRTGNSNQPQH
TRBV20-1	NA	SARAPGVVNEQF
TRBV5-4	NA	ASSLGTAQETQY
TRBV6-1	few	ASRDPIGVGNEQF
TRBV7-2	medium-sized	ASSPSYLNTGELF
TRBV7-2	NA	ASSLERIYNEQF
TRBV6-2/TRBV6-3	once	ASSYPRLGGYEQY
TRBV20-1	NA	SVPGQGVAYEQY
TRBV7-9	NA	ASSSRLDAIYEQY
TRBV14	NA	ASRLGLAAQETQY
TRBV5-6	NA	ASSPRTPSYEQY
TRBV20-1	NA	SARDFRGGGDDGANVLT
TRBV11-3	NA	ASSLDQRNEQF
TRBV18	NA	ASSGQRNTEAF
TRBV6-2/TRBV6-3	NA	ASSIDRAYEQY
TRBV28	few	ASSSPRTSGYEQY
TRBV20-1	NA	SARGGGNQPQH
TRBV19	NA	ASSIDSASYGYT
TRBV6-1	few	ASSRTGESYNSPLH
TRBV29-1	NA	SASPRPNTEAF
TRBV20-1	few	SAPGTGANIQY